This TCR beta chain was obtained from a study of shared T cell receptors in the human thymus. The V and J ends lost 0 bases and 4 bases, in that order; junction bases with no gene match: 10. This CDR3 comprises 17 residues. Germline assignment: CDR1 MDHEN and CDR2 SYDVKM. Some clones are missing from TCRdb's copy, which holds only in-frame ones; the method was immunoSEQ multiplex PCR. The data hold about 610,000 clones, with around 87% observed a single time. The same sample was also used in a study of human thymus T cells. From that second work: Donors consisted of healthy Finnish infants (having corrective surgery for congenital heart defects). Corrective heart surgery yielded the resections from which the thymus tissue came. Usage of V and J genes appeared biased in thymic and blood repertoires. Thymic repertoires from unrelated individuals overlapped highly, related research reported.

The receptor's source is a boy in the first two years of life with a congenital heart defect. V usage is TRBV28 and J usage is TRBJ1-2; 8 nucleotides agree with TRBD1. Sequencing was carried out using thymocytes. The CDR3 region is CASSLCRGRIYGYGYTF. The CDR3 DNA follows: TGTGCCAGCAGTTTATGCAGGGGGCGAATTTATGGCTATGGCTACACCTTC.